This TCR beta chain was found in a study of cytomegalovirus exposure and HLA in healthy donors. TCRdb's table, derived via immunoSEQ multiplex PCR, lists solely in-frame clones and lacks some. The repertoire holds some 120,000 clones, with approximately 95% as singletons. V dropped 7 bases and J dropped 1 base, with 11 bases sitting between them. This CDR3 is 14 amino acids long. Germline lookup yields CDR1 MNHEY and CDR2 SVGAGI. V usage is TRBV6-5 and J usage is TRBJ1-3; no definite D call. Sequenced sample: PBMCs. The sequence was obtained from a man between 18 and 35 years old in good health and CMV-seronegative. CDR3 nucleotides: TGTGCCAGCACCACGCCGGGATCTGGAAACACCATATATTTT. Its protein product is CASTTPGSGNTIYF.